A single sample is the source of the 27 T cell receptor beta chains below, sequenced in a study of T cells in Graves' hyperthyroidism and ophthalmopathy (dated by TCRdb to about 2019). Receptor amplification or capture employed multiplex PCR. This sample was sequenced with an Illumina HiSeq 2000. The TCR beta CDR3 regions were amplified from the RNA transcripts. The first round of RT-PCR for the TCR CDR3 was performed with the HTBI primer set and the Qiagen OneStep RT-PCR kit. The public reads were run again by TCRdb, first through fastp at Q25 and then through MiXCR, and only productive beta chains were kept. Rows with one shared CDR3 protein collapse into an entry with the most common genes and DNA. Within this sample are hundreds of thousands of distinct CDR3 sequences, with just under 45% of them counted one time only. The ten biggest clones cover 7% to 7.5% of the sample. Specimen: peripheral blood or thyroid tissue (not recorded which). The source is an adult man with Graves' disease, either hyperthyroidism or ophthalmopathy (not recorded which).

V is TRBV5-1 and J is TRBJ1-1, with D perhaps matching TRBD1 (5 bases). The CDR3 sequence is 15 residues long. The V end lost 0 bases, the J end lost 4 bases, and 13 bases lay between the germline ends. Per the germline V gene, CDR1 is SGHRS and CDR2 is YFSETQ. CDR3 sequence: CASSLERGFSTEAFF. As DNA, the CDR3 is TGCGCCAGCAGCTTGGAGAGGGGCTTTAGCACTGAAGCTTTCTTT.

This clonotype was seen many times. The rearrangement joins TRBV29-1 to TRBJ1-1, with a tentative D call TRBD1 (5 bases). V was shortened by 7 bases and J by 1 base, with 16 bases between the two germline ends. CDR1 and CDR2 (germline): SQVTM, ANQGSEA. This CDR3 spans 14 amino acids. The CDR3 here is CSGGILGRNTEAFF. The CDR3 bases are TGCAGCGGTGGTATTCTGGGGCGGAACACTGAAGCTTTCTTT.

The chain recombines TRBV7-2 with TRBJ2-7, with D possibly being TRBD1 (6 bases). This CDR3 comprises 11 residues. The germline V and J ends were trimmed by 7 bases and 2 bases, with 6 bases remaining between them. Germline CDR1 SGHTA, CDR2 FQGNSA. The CDR3 DNA reads TGTGCCAGCAACAGGGCCTACGAGCAGTACTTC. Protein: CASNRAYEQYF.

This clonotype was observed a single time. V and J are TRBV5-1 and TRBJ1-1; D gene ambiguous. CDR3 length: 13 residues. CDR1 and CDR2 (germline): SGHRS, YFSETQ. V was cut by 1 base and J by 2 bases, with 6 bases left in between. CDR3 DNA sequence: TGCGCCAGCAGCTTGTCAATAAACACTGAAGCTTTCTTT. It codes for CASSLSINTEAFF.

In its sample, this clonotype was seen a few times. The V gene is TRBV20-1, the J gene TRBJ1-5; the D is unclear. Trimming pared 0 bases from V and 1 base from J, leaving 10 bases between. Germline CDR1 reads DFQATT; CDR2 reads SNEGSKA (reference sequence). This CDR3 is built from 15 residues. CDR3 sequence reads: CSARDTGWSNQPQHF. CDR3 DNA: TGCAGTGCTAGAGATACCGGTTGGAGCAATCAGCCCCAGCATTTT.

This clonotype showed up many times. This chain uses TRBV15 with TRBJ1-2; D perhaps matches TRBD1 (6 bases). This CDR3 region has 14 residues. Germline V lookup: CDR1 LNHNV, CDR2 YYDKDF (reference sequence). V lost 0 bases and J 4 bases, leaving 9 bases between the germline ends. This chain's CDR3 is CATSRDGQSYGYTF. CDR3 coding DNA: TGTGCCACCAGCAGAGATGGACAGAGCTATGGCTACACCTTC.

This clonotype was detected many times. The J gene is TRBJ2-6, the V gene TRBV7-2, with D uncertain. V gave up 4 bases and J gave up 2 bases, with 6 bases separating them. The CDR3 consists of 14 residues. Germline V gene lookup returns CDR1 SGHTA and CDR2 FQGNSA. CDR3 protein: CASSWPAGANVLTF. In nucleotides, the CDR3 is TGTGCCAGCAGCTGGCCGGCTGGGGCCAACGTCCTGACTTTC.

The chain has TRBV10-3 and TRBJ2-5; D gene uncertain. The CDR3 extends over 9 amino acids. Germline CDR1 ENHRY, CDR2 SYGVKD. The germline V and J ends were trimmed by 7 bases and 10 bases, with 7 bases remaining between them. In DNA, the CDR3 is TGTGCCATCAAGGTGGGCCAGTACTTC. Its translation is CAIKVGQYF.

The rearrangement links TRBV19 to TRBJ1-5; no definite D call. This CDR3 contains 14 residues. CDR1 is LNHDA, CDR2 SQIVND, per germline (reference sequence). V shed 8 bases and J shed 1 base, with 12 bases lying between them. The CDR3 DNA follows: TGTGCCAGTTTATTGACGGGGAGCAATCAGCCCCAGCATTTT. Its protein is CASLLTGSNQPQHF.

This clonotype appeared a few times. V usage is TRBV19 and J usage is TRBJ1-1; 7 nucleotides agree with TRBD1. The CDR3 sequence is 14 residues long. The trim removed 6 bases at V and 0 bases at J, leaving 4 bases unmatched. CDR1 is LNHDA, CDR2 SQIVND, per germline (reference sequence). In nucleotides, the CDR3 is TGTGCCAGTAGATGGGGGACAGTGAACACTGAAGCTTTCTTT. This sequence encodes CASRWGTVNTEAFF.

This clonotype was observed many times. V gene TRBV19 combines with J gene TRBJ1-1; D is ambiguous. The CDR3 runs to 12 residues. From germline, CDR1 is LNHDA and CDR2 SQIVND (reference sequence). V gave up 7 bases and J gave up 6 bases, with 12 bases separating them. For the CDR3, the DNA is TGTGCCAGTACGGCAGGTCGCGCTGAAGCTTTCTTT. As protein: CASTAGRAEAFF.

This clonotype came up many times. V gene TRBV11-2 combines with J gene TRBJ1-4; D might be TRBD1 (6 bases). Germline lookup yields CDR1 SGHAT and CDR2 FQNNGV. V lost 0 bases, J lost 8 bases, and 13 bases lay in between. The CDR3 covers 15 residues. The DNA for the CDR3 is TGTGCCAGCAGCTTAGATCGAAGGGGGAGCGAAAAACTGTTTTTT. This sequence encodes CASSLDRRGSEKLFF.

This chain connects TRBV19 to TRBJ1-5; D perhaps matches TRBD1 (6 bases). Deletions cut 11 bases from V and 3 bases from J, with 20 bases between. This CDR3 is built from 15 residues. Germline loops: CDR1 LNHDA, CDR2 SQIVND (reference sequence). The CDR3 reads CAWSVADSINQPQHF. Here the CDR3 DNA reads TGTGCCTGGAGTGTCGCGGACAGTATCAATCAGCCCCAGCATTTT. The whole variable domain, filled in from reference TRBV19 and TRBJ1-5, reads DGGITQSPKYLFRKEGQNVTLSCEQNLNHDAMYWYRQDPGQGLRLIYYSQIVNDFQKGDIAEGYSVSREKKESFPLTVTSAQKNPTAFYLCAWSVADSINQPQHFGDGTRLSIL.

This clonotype showed up just a few times. The chain is built from TRBV12-3 or TRBV12-4 and TRBJ1-2, with D possibly matching TRBD1 (5 bases). There are 14 residues in the CDR3. Trimming shortened V by 5 bases and J by 4 bases, and 14 bases separated the two germline ends. Here the CDR3 reads CASSVSWGPYGYTF. The CDR3 DNA sequence: TGTGCCAGCAGTGTATCCTGGGGCCCCTATGGCTACACCTTC.

This rearrangement joins TRBV20-1 to TRBJ2-7; 11 positions match TRBD1. CDR1 DFQATT and CDR2 SNEGSKA come from the germline V gene (reference sequence). The CDR3 is made up of 13 amino acids. With 7 bases clipped from V and 3 bases from J, the junction kept 5 bases outside the gene matches. The CDR3 here is CSVSGTGGYEQYF. As DNA, the CDR3 is TGCAGTGTCTCAGGGACAGGGGGCTACGAGCAGTACTTC.

This chain uses TRBV5-1 with TRBJ1-3, with a tentative D call TRBD1 (6 bases). Trimming took 1 base from V and 0 from J, leaving 8 bases between them. Germline values: CDR1 SGHRS, CDR2 YFSETQ. The CDR3 contains 15 residues. CDR3 bases: TGCGCCAGCAGCTTGAGACAGGACTCTGGAAACACCATATATTTT. Its protein product is CASSLRQDSGNTIYF.

Details on this clonotype: A much more abundant neighbour one base away suggests this may be a read error. This chain links TRBV20-1 with TRBJ1-1, with TRBD1 matching over 9 bases. The CDR3 consists of 11 residues. Germline-derived CDR1 and CDR2 are DFQATT and SNEGSKA (reference sequence). CDR3 nucleotide sequence: TGCAGTGCCCCAAAGGGACAGGGAGCTTACTTT. Amino acid sequence: CSAPKGQGAYF.

This clonotype was picked up many times. The rearrangement joins TRBV24-1 to TRBJ2-5, with 8 nucleotides matching TRBD1. Germline V CDR1 and CDR2: KGHDR, SFDVKD. V gave up 4 bases and J gave up 1 base; unmatched junction bases: 7. This CDR3 comprises 16 residues. Here the CDR3 DNA reads TGTGCCACCAGTGACCCTGTGACAGGGGCCCAAGAGACCCAGTACTTC. Encoded protein: CATSDPVTGAQETQYF.

The CDR3 protein is CSARGSYEQYF. The DNA for the CDR3 is TGCAGTGCCAGGGGCTCCTACGAGCAGTACTTC. This chain uses TRBV20-1 with TRBJ2-7, with D maybe TRBD1 (6 bases). V dropped 6 bases and J dropped 0 bases, with 6 bases sitting between them. The V gene's germline CDR1 is DFQATT and CDR2 SNEGSKA (reference sequence). This CDR3 comprises 11 residues.

This clonotype was detected only a few times. The rearrangement uses TRBV2 and TRBJ1-1; D is perhaps TRBD1 (6 bases). This CDR3 is built from 12 residues. Germline V gene lookup returns CDR1 SNHLY and CDR2 FYNNEI. Between the trimmed V and J ends, which lost 3 bases and 6 bases, there was a span of 8 bases. Written as DNA, the CDR3 is TGTGCCAGCAGTGATCAGGGGTCTGAAGCTTTCTTT. It specifies CASSDQGSEAFF. Full variable domain (outside the CDR3, taken from reference TRBV2 and TRBJ1-1): EPEVTQTPSHQVTQMGQEVILRCVPISNHLYFYWYRQILGQKVEFLVSFYNNEISEKSEIFDDQFSVERPDGSNFTLKIRSTKLEDSAMYFCASSDQGSEAFFGQGTRLTVV.

Concerning this clonotype itself: With a much larger clone just one base away, this may be a read error. The V call is TRBV10-3, the J call TRBJ1-2; the D is unclear. CDR3 length: 15 amino acids. V lost 5 bases and J 4 bases, leaving 17 bases between the germline ends. CDR1 and CDR2 from the germline V gene are ENHRY and SYGVKD. This CDR3 is CAISTTPTLGYGYTF. The CDR3 nucleotides read TGTGCCATCAGTACGACACCAACATTGGGCTATGGCTACACCTTC.

This clonotype has a handful of counts. The chain couples TRBV20-1 to TRBJ2-5; 9 bases line up with TRBD2. CDR3 size: 15 residues. Germline V CDR1 and CDR2: DFQATT, SNEGSKA (reference sequence). After removal of 3 bases from V and 6 bases from J, the junction contained 11 bases not matched to a gene. The CDR3 nucleotides are TGCAGTGCTAGTATAGCGGGGGCCTCGCGTAAGACCCAGTACTTC. This codes for CSASIAGASRKTQYF.

The rearrangement joins TRBV7-9 to TRBJ1-1; TRBD1 might be the D (6 bases). The V gene's germline CDR1 is SEHNR and CDR2 FQNEAQ (reference sequence). V was pared by 3 bases and J by 3 bases, with 14 bases between. This CDR3 spans 15 amino acids. For the CDR3, the DNA is TGTGCCAGCAGCTTTGAAGGGGGGGGATACACTGAAGCTTTCTTT. The encoded protein is CASSFEGGGYTEAFF. The full variable domain, with the rest looked up from reference TRBV7-9 and TRBJ1-1, is DTGVSQNPRHKITKRGQNVTFRCDPISEHNRLYWYRQTLGQGPEFLTYFQNEAQLEKSRLLSDRFSAERPKGSFSTLEIQRTEQGDSAMYLCASSFEGGGYTEAFFGQGTRLTVV.

On this clonotype itself: Being one base from a much bigger clone, this may be a read error. The gene calls are TRBV29-1 and TRBJ1-1; D remains ambiguous. Germline-derived CDR1 and CDR2 are SQVTM and ANQGSEA. The CDR3 consists of 14 residues. The CDR3 loop is CSVEEGWMNTEASF. The CDR3 DNA is TGCAGCGTTGAGGAGGGCTGGATGAACACTGAAGCTTCCTTT.

This clonotype was detected a few times. V is TRBV19 and J is TRBJ2-7; weak D call: TRBD2 (5 bases). CDR1 LNHDA and CDR2 SQIVND come from the germline V gene (reference sequence). This CDR3 comprises 14 residues. Trimming pared 9 bases from V and 3 bases from J, leaving 18 bases between. For the CDR3, the DNA is TGTGCCAGCAGCGTAGATATAGGGAGCTACGAGCAGTACTTC. Protein: CASSVDIGSYEQYF.

In the case of this clonotype: Possible read error: a much larger clone is one base away. The V call is TRBV7-8, the J call TRBJ2-7; weak D call: TRBD2 (5 bases). Germline V gives CDR1 SGHVS, CDR2 FQNEAQ. This CDR3 comprises 14 residues. The V gene lost 5 bases and the J gene lost 2 bases, with 13 bases spanning the gap. The DNA for the CDR3 is TGTGCCAGCAGCCCAGGACTGGCGACCTACGAGCAGTACTTC. Translating it yields CASSPGLATYEQYF.

This clonotype was detected only a few times. V is TRBV6-5 and J is TRBJ1-2; the D is unclear. CDR1 and CDR2 from the germline V gene are MNHEY and SVGAGI. Trimming pared 4 bases from V and 4 bases from J, leaving 10 bases between. CDR3 size: 13 residues. CDR3 residues: CASSSLTGYGYTF. The DNA for the CDR3 is TGTGCCAGCAGTTCCCTGACGGGCTATGGCTACACCTTC.